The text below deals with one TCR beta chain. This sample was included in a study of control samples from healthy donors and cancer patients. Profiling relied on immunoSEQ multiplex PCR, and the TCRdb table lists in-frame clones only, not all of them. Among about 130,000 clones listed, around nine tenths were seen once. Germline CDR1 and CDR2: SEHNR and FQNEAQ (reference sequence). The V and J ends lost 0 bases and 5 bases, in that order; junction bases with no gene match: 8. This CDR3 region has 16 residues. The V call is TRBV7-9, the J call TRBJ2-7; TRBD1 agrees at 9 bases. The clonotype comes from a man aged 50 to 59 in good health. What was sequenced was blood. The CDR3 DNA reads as TGTGCCAGCAGCTTAGCAGGGTGGGGACAGGGCCACGAGCAGTACTTC. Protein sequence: CASSLAGWGQGHEQYF.